The T cell receptor (beta chain) under discussion was sequenced for a study of cytomegalovirus exposure and HLA in healthy donors. The CDR3 loop spans 16 amino acids. V dropped 4 bases and J dropped 0 bases, with 14 bases sitting between them. Per the germline V gene, CDR1 is SGHRS and CDR2 is YFSETQ. Study conclusions and caveats: The study labeled under 200 TCR beta chains cytomegalovirus-associated. In vitro testing confirmed a few CMV-associated chains as specific for CMV antigens.

Some clones are missing from TCRdb's copy, which holds only in-frame ones; the method was immunoSEQ multiplex PCR. Of about 260,000 clones in the sample, about 90% are singletons; the top ten hold approximately 3%. The donors were members of the roughly 120-subject validation cohort (separate from the approximately 670-subject first cohort). On this clone: The antigen remains unidentified.

The chain has TRBV5-1 and TRBJ1-3, with D hard to call. The clonotype was recovered from a woman aged 25 to 39 in good health and CMV-seronegative. The material sequenced was PBMCs. Written as DNA, the CDR3 is TGCGCCAGCAGCGCAGCGGACCTTAGCTCTGGAAACACCATATATTTT. Its translation is CASSAADLSSGNTIYF.